This TCR beta chain appears in the sequencing data of a study of blood T cell repertoires in COVID-19. Study overall: PBMCs, B-cell-depleted T cells, or T cells were the source of the cDNA or gDNA that made up the material.

The V gene lost 6 bases and the J gene lost 0 bases, with 8 bases spanning the gap. The CDR3 consists of 14 residues. The germline CDR1 and CDR2 sequences are MNHEY and SMNVEV (reference sequence). Using immunoSEQ multiplex PCR, the repertoire was profiled, and TCRdb retains in-frame clones only, with some absent. The sample holds about 180,000 clones, roughly 88% seen once. The rearrangement links TRBV27 to TRBJ1-4; D is uncertain. The sequencing input was peripheral blood. The sequence was obtained from a human donor with active or convalescent COVID-19. The donor label of this sample is uncertain. The CDR3 nucleotides read TGTGCCAGCAGCTTTTCTGCAACTAATGAAAAACTGTTTTTT. It translates to CASSFSATNEKLFF.